This paragraph covers one T cell receptor beta chain sequence. Its antigen is undetermined. The source of the sample is a study of cytomegalovirus exposure and HLA in healthy donors. Germline V lookup: CDR1 MNHNY, CDR2 SVGAGI (reference sequence). The CDR3 length is 15 residues. Unmatched junction bases numbered 12, after V lost 7 bases and J lost 4 bases. Primers for the PCR totalled 60 Vbeta and 13 Jbeta. Libraries were prepared by immunoSEQ multiplex PCR; TCRdb keeps only in-frame clonotypes and omits some of them. The sample shows some 110,000 clones, roughly 70% of them seen only once. Findings and caveats of the study: The study designated over 150 TCR beta chains cytomegalovirus-associated. It was in a later analysis that TCR association rates were seen to vary by HLA locus, highest for DRB1 and lowest for HLA-C. Analysis was carried out at a later point, and it linked a missense DCLRE1C variant to TCR beta V- and J-gene trimming.

Each donor was healthy, and each was a bone marrow donor. Sequenced sample: PBMCs. The receptor comes from a male donor in good health and CMV-seropositive. The chain combines TRBV6-6 with TRBJ2-5; 7 nucleotides line up with TRBD1. CDR3 loop: CASNLLQGRGETQYF. CDR3 DNA sequence: TGTGCCAGCAACCTCCTACAGGGGCGAGGAGAGACCCAGTACTTC.